The subject of this entry is one T cell receptor beta chain. These data come from a study of blood T cell repertoires in COVID-19. Categorization into cohorts depended on clinical history that participants reported. Only in-frame clones appear in the TCRdb table, and some are missing; sequencing was by immunoSEQ multiplex PCR. The repertoire holds 200,000 to 300,000 clones, approximately 86% seen once, with just over 2.5% in the top ten. The sequence came from a woman in her twenties or thirties with acute COVID-19. What was sequenced was PBMCs or T cells enriched from blood (not recorded which).

CDR3 region: CASSQNQATNEKLFF. Here the CDR3 DNA reads TGCGCCAGCAGCCAAAACCAGGCAACTAATGAAAAACTGTTTTTT. The gene calls are TRBV4-3 and TRBJ1-4; no definite D call. The CDR3 runs 15 residues. Germline CDR1 and CDR2: LGHNA and YSLEER. V was clipped by 2 bases and J by 0 bases, with 7 bases between them.